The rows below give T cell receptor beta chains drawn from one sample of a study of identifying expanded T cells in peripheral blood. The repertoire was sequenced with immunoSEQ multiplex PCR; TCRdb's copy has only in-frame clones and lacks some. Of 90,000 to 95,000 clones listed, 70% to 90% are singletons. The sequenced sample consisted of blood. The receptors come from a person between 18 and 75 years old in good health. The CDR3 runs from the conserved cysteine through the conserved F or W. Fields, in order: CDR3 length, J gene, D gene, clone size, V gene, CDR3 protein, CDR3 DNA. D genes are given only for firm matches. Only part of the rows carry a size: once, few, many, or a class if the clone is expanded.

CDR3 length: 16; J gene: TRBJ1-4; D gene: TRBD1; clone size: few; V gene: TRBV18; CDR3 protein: CASSINQGGSNEKLFF; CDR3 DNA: TGTGCCAGCTCGATCAATCAGGGGGGAAGTAATGAAAAACTGTTTTTT
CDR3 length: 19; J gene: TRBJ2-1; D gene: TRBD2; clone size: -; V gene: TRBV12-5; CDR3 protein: CASGLGLPGTSGRANEQFF; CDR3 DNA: TGTGCTAGTGGTTTGGGCCTCCCGGGGACTAGCGGGAGGGCGAATGAGCAGTTCTTC
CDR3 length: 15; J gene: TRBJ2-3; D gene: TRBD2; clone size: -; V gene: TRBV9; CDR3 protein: CASSVTSREMVAQYF; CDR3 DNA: TGTGCCAGCAGCGTAACGTCGCGGGAGATGGTTGCGCAGTATTTT
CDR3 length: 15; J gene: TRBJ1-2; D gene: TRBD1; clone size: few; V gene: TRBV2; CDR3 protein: CASSETDRGSWGYTF; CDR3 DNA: TGTGCCAGCAGTGAAACGGACAGGGGTAGTTGGGGCTACACCTTC
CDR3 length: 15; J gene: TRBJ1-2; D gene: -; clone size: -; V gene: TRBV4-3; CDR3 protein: CASSQDPSVAVGYTF; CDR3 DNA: TGCGCCAGCAGCCAAGATCCGTCGGTGGCCGTTGGCTACACCTTC
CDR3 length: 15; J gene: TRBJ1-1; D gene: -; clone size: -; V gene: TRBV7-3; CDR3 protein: CASSLTGGPATEAFF; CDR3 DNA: TGTGCCAGCAGCTTAACCGGGGGTCCGGCCACTGAAGCTTTCTTT
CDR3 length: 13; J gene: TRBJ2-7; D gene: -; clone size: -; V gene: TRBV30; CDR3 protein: CAWSVDGLYEQYF; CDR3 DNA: TGTGCCTGGAGTGTAGATGGCCTTTACGAGCAGTACTTC
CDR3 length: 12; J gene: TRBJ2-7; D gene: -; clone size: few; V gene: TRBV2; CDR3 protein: CASSREGSEQYF; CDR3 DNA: TGTGCCAGCAGTCGTGAGGGCTCCGAGCAGTACTTC
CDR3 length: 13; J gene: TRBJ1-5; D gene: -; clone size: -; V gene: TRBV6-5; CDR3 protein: CASSYGTSQPQHF; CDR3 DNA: TGTGCCAGCAGTTACGGGACAAGTCAGCCCCAGCATTTT
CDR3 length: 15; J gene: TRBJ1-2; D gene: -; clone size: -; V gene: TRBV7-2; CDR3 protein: CASSWEQFSRVGYTF; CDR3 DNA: TGTGCCAGCAGCTGGGAACAGTTCTCTAGGGTTGGCTACACCTTC
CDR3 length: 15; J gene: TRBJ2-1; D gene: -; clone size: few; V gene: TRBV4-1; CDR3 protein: CASSQGLRGLDEQFF; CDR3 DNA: TGCGCCAGCAGCCAAGGATTGCGGGGGCTGGATGAGCAGTTCTTC
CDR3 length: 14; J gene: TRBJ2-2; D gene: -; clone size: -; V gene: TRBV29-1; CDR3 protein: CSVVTQGDTGELFF; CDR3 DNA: TGCAGCGTTGTAACACAGGGAGACACCGGGGAACTGTTTTTT
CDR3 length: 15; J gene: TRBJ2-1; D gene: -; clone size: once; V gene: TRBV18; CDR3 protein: CASSPRQGSYNEQFF; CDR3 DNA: TGTGCCAGCTCACCACGTCAGGGGTCCTACAATGAGCAGTTCTTC
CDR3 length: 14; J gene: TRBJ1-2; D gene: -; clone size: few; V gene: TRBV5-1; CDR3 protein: CASSMDGDTSLYTF; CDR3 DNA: TGCGCCAGCAGCATGGACGGAGATACCTCTCTCTACACCTTC
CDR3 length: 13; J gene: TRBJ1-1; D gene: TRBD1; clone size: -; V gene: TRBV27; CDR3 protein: CAAGQGRYTEAFF; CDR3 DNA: TGTGCCGCCGGACAGGGCAGGTACACTGAAGCTTTCTTT